This T cell receptor (beta chain) was profiled in a study of cytomegalovirus exposure and HLA in healthy donors listed by TCRdb under 2017. With respect to the entire study: In an earlier analysis of approximately 640 of the donors, 276 Gb of sequence data and approximately 100 million unique TCR beta sequences from 150 million to 200 million T cells were reported. An early release that covered some 630 HLA-typed donors contained about 300 gigabases of sequencing data and tens of millions of unique TCR sequences. Of the roughly 390 genotyped donors, approximately 83% fell in the genetic ancestry cluster associated with self-reported Caucasian donors. The study aimed to test whether signatures of past pathogen exposure could be identified by cataloging public T cell receptors. Using immunosequencing, the study profiled T cell repertoires from 550 to 750 subjects and related those repertoires to cytomegalovirus serostatus. A separate validation cohort of 100 to 150 different subjects was used in addition to the 666-subject first cohort. The study combined high-throughput TCR immunosequencing, statistical association of individual TCRs with disease status, and machine learning to predict cytomegalovirus infection status. A later analysis re-analyzed previously published TCR beta repertoires from about 600 donors and added high-resolution HLA genotyping to study TCR occurrence patterns. The later analysis used no new phenotypic data to find candidate immune exposures, relying instead on TCR beta sequences and their occurrence across donors. To decide whether each TCR beta V gene segment behaved as functional or pseudogenic, an earlier analysis of some 600 of the donors relied on high-throughput TCR beta sequencing. Donor age, sex, ethnicity and CMV serostatus were compiled together with the repertoire data. In a later genetic analysis, genome-wide SNP genotypes for about 55% of the 666 donors were used, and that subset was treated as a discovery cohort. Every discovery cohort repertoire had been produced on one sequencing platform. Both class I and class II loci were covered by HLA typing, at four-digit resolution. Typing coverage varied by locus: about 629-640 donors for A, B, C, DRB1 and DQB1; about 520 for DQA1; approximately 610 for DPA1; approximately 490 for DPB1. Roughly five DR-DQ haplotypes were handled as single units for association and clustering because linkage in the cohort was strong. On average, around 240,000 unique TCR beta nucleotide sequences were sequenced per donor among about 400 genotyped donors of the cohort, with around 19% of those sequences being non-productive. General findings and caveats noted by the study authors: According to a later analysis, most CMV-associated TCR beta chains appeared to be HLA-restricted, and the HLA associations seemed to be driven largely by CMV exposure. The sequencing pipeline was judged likely to have produced a cluster of highly shared sequence variants as a technical artifact. Correlated functional status among segregating V segments might be attributable to linkage disequilibrium, but an unknown experimental factor could not be ruled out. While some public TCRs were present in many individuals, most TCR sequences turned up only very rarely across donors. Strong co-occurrence of HLA alleles, especially DR and DQ, made assigning TCR associations to individual alleles difficult. A further reported finding was that TCR beta sequences accurately predicted the HLA-A and HLA-B alleles for most subjects in the first cohort. Only TCR beta chains were sequenced in this cohort, and the absence of alpha or paired-chain data limited detectable features. In vitro tests confirmed that a few of the cytomegalovirus-associated TCR beta chains recognize cytomegalovirus antigens. In a later genetic analysis, a missense DCLRE1C variant was associated with V-gene and J-gene trimming of TCR beta chains, and the association was replicated in an independent cohort. The classifier was reported to diagnose cytomegalovirus status with high specificity and sensitivity in both the original cohort and the validation cohort. Because some donors lacked HLA typing at each locus, the association tests relied only on the typed subset. Because counts were too low, roughly 17 rarely observed V segments, including chromosome 9 orphons, were left out of the earlier analysis of about 620 of the donors. A later genetic analysis reported fewer N-insertions in productive TCRs among donors in an Asian-associated ancestry cluster than the roughly 700-donor mean. Roughly uniform sequencing depth across donors was assumed in presence/absence analyses, although this assumption may not hold. The authors suggested that the approach could potentially be generalized to other disease states and immunological phenotypes. A total of 150 to 200 TCR beta chains were listed by the study as associated with cytomegalovirus. According to a later analysis, TCR association rates differed among HLA loci, with DRB1 alleles showing the most associated TCRs and HLA-C alleles showing the fewest. For the cohort, immune exposure information was limited to CMV serostatus. A later analysis reported that several top co-occurrence clusters appeared linked to parvovirus B19, influenza, CMV and Epstein-Barr virus. An earlier analysis of approximately 540 of the donors showed that most TCR beta V segments appeared in productive rearrangements either about 87% or about 30% of the time, which broadly matched IMGT annotations. Because the 87-base-pair reads could not distinguish some IMGT-functional V segments, including TRBV6-2 and TRBV6-3, those segments were excluded. In a later analysis, HLA-associated TCR beta chains showed more clonal expansion and lower generation probabilities than non-associated chains that were equally common. In a later analysis, about 17,000 TCR beta sequences were associated with specific HLA alleles at a false discovery rate of 0.05.

According to the germline V gene, CDR1 reads LGHNA and CDR2 reads YNFKEQ. Relative to germline, V is 0 bases shorter and J is 0 bases shorter, with 7 bases between their ends. The CDR3 sequence holds 15 residues, the cysteine and phenylalanine included. Left in the record is the CDR3 DNA by itself, 45 bases read in frame from the first base. Points on this clone: The antigen this receptor binds is unknown. Qualities for individual bases were not recorded, and no much larger clone is one base off.

Libraries came from the immunoSEQ multiplex PCR assay. A mixture of 60 forward primers for TCR Vbeta segments and 13 reverse primers for TCR Jbeta segments was used in the multiplex PCR. A multiplex PCR assay on genomic DNA amplified the CDR3 region of rearranged TCR beta genes. The amplified TCR beta libraries were sequenced on the Illumina HiSeq System as 87-base-pair reads. The source study handled its data this way. In a later analysis, 70 million to 95 million unique TCR beta chains were counted across the approximately 640 repertoires, and roughly 11 million of these chains were shared by at least two donors. To remove PCR and sequencing errors, raw reads were error-corrected and collapsed into unique sequences using a nearest-neighbor algorithm that merged closely related sequences. V, D and J gene segments were assigned by aligning CDR3 sequences to IMGT reference sequences. Each retained sequence needed at least a six-nucleotide match to both a V gene segment and a J gene segment. Rearrangements were called productive when the CDR3 lacked stop codons and stayed in frame with V and J; all others were non-productive. CDR3 was defined by IMGT convention, running from the second conserved V-encoded cysteine to the conserved J-encoded phenylalanine. Sequences without an unambiguous match to a single V gene segment were excluded from the earlier analysis of 450 to 650 of the donors. An earlier analysis of a few hundred of the donors called V segments functional above 56.7% productive rearrangements and segregating when the between-donor standard deviation exceeded 5%. A statistical classification framework was built for diagnosing cytomegalovirus status from the catalog of TCR beta chain sequences. In a later analysis, TCR nucleotide sequences were compared against IMGT/GENE-DB human TR gene sequences so that V and J genes could be assigned. Using the TCRdist pipeline, a later analysis assigned CDR3 sequences along with most-parsimonious VDJ recombination scenarios. In a later analysis, each TCR beta chain was defined by its CDR3 amino acid sequence together with its V-gene family, and reads without a unique V-gene family were excluded. In a later analysis, approximately 590 highly shared, low-generation-probability nucleotide sequences were removed to address suspected cross-contamination and a sequencing artifact. In a later analysis, a clonal expansion index was calculated for each public chain from normalized within-repertoire ranks of inferred template counts. Generation probabilities in a later analysis came from a VDJ recombination model fitted to out-of-frame rearrangements, and those results were checked against IGoR. Hypergeometric tests were used in a later analysis to score TCR-TCR, TCR-HLA and TCR-CMV co-occurrence, with a repertoire-size bias correction applied to the TCR pairs. A later analysis estimated false discovery rates by permuting HLA or CMV assignments 20 times. In a later analysis, co-occurring TCRs were grouped using DBSCAN, with TCRdist sequence similarity added in when clustering inside HLA-allele-positive subsets. Repertoires with fewer than 30,000 or more than 120,000 public chains, plus five repertoires with anomalous nucleotide sharing, were excluded from co-occurrence clustering. TCRdb provides this immuneACCESS table in a form limited to in-frame rearrangements. Some clones are lacking; in checked studies, under half of them reflect an unresolved V gene, and why the rest are absent is not known. V and J calls and clone size come straight from that table; D and trimming were deduced from the DNA. Across this sample there are some 110,000 clones, with about four fifths seen only once. The ten largest account for under 15% of the sample.

In total, over 600 healthy bone marrow donors made up the cohort. Cohort members were all nominally healthy when sampled, although unrecorded immune exposures were likely present. The donor was CMV seropositive and was included in the group of 250 to 350 seropositive cohort members. Each donor provided a peripheral blood sample, and peripheral blood mononuclear cells were used for TCR beta sequencing. Genomic DNA extraction from the blood cell samples was performed with the Qiagen DNeasy Blood Extraction Kit. The chain joins TRBV4-2 to TRBJ2-3, with the D segment identity uncertain. Sample: PBMCs. The sequence came from a woman aged 55-75 years in good health and CMV-seropositive. The sequenced DNA is TGTGCCAGCAGCCAAGAACGAACTAGCACAGATACGCAGTATTTT. This translates into CASSQERTSTDTQYF.